The text below deals with one T cell receptor beta chain. As yet, its antigen is unknown. Naive-designated CD8 cells lacked CD45RO, were positively enriched for CCR7, and omitted terminally differentiated effector memory CD45RA+ cells. Sequencing used immunoSEQ multiplex PCR; TCRdb keeps in-frame clones, though not all of them. Altogether 2 million to 2.5 million clones are present, about 95% being singletons, with the ten largest covering around 1.1%. The data stem from a study of shared clonotypes between healthy human individuals. Study-level points and caveats: Several donors showed sharing of about 4.6% of naive CD4 clonotypes.

This CDR3 spans 14 amino acids. Between the trimmed V and J ends, which lost 2 bases and 3 bases, there was a span of 7 bases. CDR1 and CDR2 from the germline V gene are SNHLY and FYNNEI. The J gene is TRBJ2-2, the V gene TRBV2; no reliable D call. The receptor was isolated from a young man in good health. Sequencing was performed on naive CD8+ T cells sorted from blood. The CDR3 DNA is TGTGCCAGCAGTGAAAAGTGGGACACCGGGGAGCTGTTTTTT. Translating gives CASSEKWDTGELFF.